Sequencing of this T cell receptor beta chain was carried out in a study of blood T cell repertoires in COVID-19. The CDR3 sequence is 14 residues long. CDR1 MDHEN and CDR2 SYDVKM come from the germline V gene. With 6 bases removed from V and 1 base from J, the gap between germline ends came to 12 bases. This clone has just one count. Only in-frame clones appear in the TCRdb table, and some are missing; sequencing was by immunoSEQ multiplex PCR. The sample carries about 320,000 clones, 90% recorded once. The clonotype originates from a man aged 55 to 70 who had recovered from COVID-19. The source material was PBMCs or T cells enriched from blood (not recorded which). The chain employs TRBV28 and TRBJ1-1; D not certain. The CDR3 sequence is CASREPGGNTEAFF. Written as DNA, the CDR3 is TGTGCCAGCAGAGAGCCGGGAGGGAACACTGAAGCTTTCTTT.